Presented here are 7 T cell receptor beta chains from one specimen sequenced in a study of blood T cell repertoires in COVID-19. Assay used: immunoSEQ multiplex PCR; TCRdb lists only in-frame clones, some missing. The sample has roughly 200,000 clones, roughly four fifths seen once. Sequencing input: peripheral blood. The receptors come from a woman older than 75 with COVID-19, enrolled during active disease.

The chain joins TRBV28 to TRBJ2-1, with a weak D call TRBD2 (5 bases). Germline V gene sequence: CDR1 MDHEN, CDR2 SYDVKM. Trimming took 2 bases from V and 4 from J, leaving 6 bases between them. This CDR3 has 13 amino acids. This CDR3 reads CASSLTRYNEQFF. CDR3 sequence (DNA): TGTGCCAGCAGTTTAACTAGATACAATGAGCAGTTCTTC.

The CDR3 region is CATIGGSGQALYGYTF. The CDR3 DNA is TGTGCCACCATCGGCGGCAGCGGACAGGCCCTCTATGGCTACACCTTC. The chain uses TRBV24-1 and TRBJ1-2; TRBD1 matches 7 bases. Germline V CDR1 and CDR2: KGHDR, SFDVKD. V gave up 8 bases and J gave up 4 bases; unmatched junction bases: 15. This CDR3 spans 16 amino acids.

The chain combines TRBV7-3 with TRBJ2-7; 14 bases are shared with TRBD2. With 4 bases clipped from V and 7 bases from J, the junction kept 6 bases outside the gene matches. CDR1 is SGHTA, CDR2 FQGTGA, per germline. The length of the CDR3 is 15 residues. CDR3 sequence reads: CASSSRGTSGGEQYF. Here the CDR3 DNA reads TGTGCCAGCAGCTCGCGCGGGACTAGCGGGGGTGAGCAGTACTTC.

The rearrangement uses TRBV11-2 and TRBJ1-5; D possibly corresponds to TRBD1 (5 bases). The CDR3 extends over 20 amino acids. Looked up from germline, CDR1 is SGHAT and CDR2 is FQNNGV. Trimming removed 0 bases from V and 2 bases from J, with 23 bases in between. The CDR3 reads CASSLEVARAGVLGNQPQHF. The DNA of the CDR3 is TGTGCCAGCAGCTTAGAGGTTGCCAGGGCCGGTGTTCTTGGCAATCAGCCCCAGCATTTT.

This chain links TRBV7-6 with TRBJ2-5, with D maybe TRBD2 (7 bases). Looked up from germline, CDR1 is SGHVS and CDR2 is FNYEAQ. The CDR3 has 16 residues. Trimming removed 5 bases from V and 4 bases from J, with 20 bases in between. The CDR3 spells CASSPEGGGGRETQYF. DNA for the CDR3: TGTGCCAGCAGCCCCGAGGGGGGAGGGGGGAGAGAGACCCAGTACTTC.

This clone showed up just a few times. The chain links TRBV5-1 to TRBJ2-7, with TRBD2 matching 11 bases. CDR3 length: 14 amino acids. The V gene end was trimmed by 0 bases and the J gene end by 5 bases; junction bases not matched to a gene: 1. Germline V gene sequence: CDR1 SGHRS, CDR2 YFSETQ. In DNA, the CDR3 is TGCGCCAGCAGCTTGGGGGGACTAGCGGACGAGCAGTACTTC. It is translated as CASSLGGLADEQYF.

The chain has TRBV7-3 and TRBJ2-5; 7 bases line up with TRBD2. The CDR3 covers 13 residues. Germline V gene sequence: CDR1 SGHTA, CDR2 FQGTGA. J gave up 7 bases and V 2 bases, and 4 bases lay outside the gene matches. CDR3 residues: CASSLSAGATQYF. CDR3 DNA sequence: TGTGCCAGCAGCTTATCGGCGGGAGCGACCCAGTACTTC.